This is a list of T cell receptor beta chains from one sample in a study of response to subunit inactivated influenza vaccine. TCRdb called the RT-PCR reads again in MiXCR, with one record for every CDR3 protein. The data contain hundreds of thousands of distinct CDR3 sequences, 18% of them singletons. The sequencing used PBMCs from blood, collected roughly 5 days after vaccination. These receptors originate from a man aged 50 to 60 who received an inactivated influenza vaccine. The CDR3 runs from the conserved cysteine through the conserved F or W. D genes are given only for firm matches. Only some rows state a clone size, as once, few, many or a class for expanded clones.

D gene	CDR3 length	J gene	clone size	V gene	CDR3 DNA	CDR3 protein
NA	14	TRBJ2-7	few	TRBV27	TGTGCCAGCAAGGTTCCGGGACGGACCTACGAGCAGTACTTC	CASKVPGRTYEQYF
NA	18	TRBJ2-1	many	TRBV18	TGTGCCAGCTCACGACAGGCGCAGTTACAACTCTCCTACAATGAGCAGTTCTTC	CASSRQAQLQLSYNEQFF
NA	14	TRBJ2-3	NA	TRBV4-2	TGTGCCAGCAGCTCACAGGTGGGCACAGATACGCAGTATTTT	CASSSQVGTDTQYF
TRBD1	15	TRBJ1-1	NA	TRBV6-1	TGTGCCAGCAGTAAGGACAGGGTATCGTGGACTGAAGCTTTCTTT	CASSKDRVSWTEAFF
TRBD1	16	TRBJ2-3	NA	TRBV5-6	TGTGCCAGCAGCTTGGAGCCGACAGGGGTATCAGATACGCAGTATTTT	CASSLEPTGVSDTQYF
NA	12	TRBJ2-1	many	TRBV20-1	TGCAGTGCTCCTGAGAAGAGCGATGAGCAGTTCTTC	CSAPEKSDEQFF
TRBD1	15	TRBJ2-1	few	TRBV5-1	TGCGCCAGCAGCTTGGTAACAGGGGGCTTCAATGAGCAGTTCTTC	CASSLVTGGFNEQFF
TRBD1	14	TRBJ2-7	NA	TRBV28	TGTGCCAGCAGTGACTACAGGGGATCCTACGAGCAGTACTTC	CASSDYRGSYEQYF
NA	14	TRBJ1-1	few	TRBV7-2	TGTGCCAGCAGCTATACTTTGGGGAACACTGAAGCTTTCTTT	CASSYTLGNTEAFF
NA	15	TRBJ2-3	NA	TRBV5-1	TGCGCCAGCAGCTTGGTGGGTGGGACCACAGATACGCAGTATTTT	CASSLVGGTTDTQYF
NA	15	TRBJ1-1	NA	TRBV7-9	TGTGCCAGCAGCTTAGTGATGGGGGGGAACACTGAAGCTTTCTTT	CASSLVMGGNTEAFF
NA	17	TRBJ1-1	many	TRBV6-5	TGTGCCAGCAGTTCCACCCCCGGGGGACGGGCGAACACTGAAGCTTTCTTT	CASSSTPGGRANTEAFF
TRBD1	12	TRBJ1-1	NA	TRBV6-6	TGTGCCAGCGACAGGGGGCTTACTGAAGCTTTCTTT	CASDRGLTEAFF